The 9 T cell receptor beta chains listed next were all sequenced from one sample in a study of identical twins. MiXCR, run by TCRdb on the 5' RACE reads, gives a single entry per CDR3 protein. The sample consists of 450,000 or so distinct CDR3 sequences, roughly an eighth of them appearing once. This sample also belongs to another study, concerning yellow fever vaccine responses in identical twins.

Sequencing input: CD4+ T cells sorted from blood. All receptors come from a young woman in good health.

Many counts were recorded for this clonotype. The rearrangement links TRBV29-1 to TRBJ2-1; D is ambiguous. Germline CDR1 is SQVTM and CDR2 is ANQGSEA. The CDR3 totals 17 residues. V was shortened by 4 bases and J by 6 bases, with 25 bases between the two germline ends. CDR3 sequence: CSVVRLFRIPASNEQFF. In DNA form, the CDR3 reads TGCAGCGTTGTTAGACTTTTCCGAATACCCGCCTCCAATGAGCAGTTCTTC.

There are a few counts of this clonotype. This chain connects TRBV20-1 to TRBJ2-5; D not certain. This CDR3 spans 13 amino acids. Germline loops: CDR1 DFQATT, CDR2 SNEGSKA (reference sequence). Deletions cut 3 bases from V and 1 base from J, with 9 bases between. CDR3 nucleotide sequence: TGCAGTGCTAGGGCTGACACCCAAGAGACCCAGTACTTC. Translating it yields CSARADTQETQYF.

The chain is built from TRBV7-8 and TRBJ2-5; 10 bases line up with TRBD1. CDR3 length: 16 residues. CDR1 SGHVS and CDR2 FQNEAQ come from the germline V gene. The V and J ends lost 5 bases and 5 bases, in that order; junction bases with no gene match: 11. CDR3 in DNA: TGTGCCAGCAGCCTCCGACCCGGGACAGGGGCGGAGACCCAGTACTTC. Its protein product is CASSLRPGTGAETQYF. Full variable domain (missing parts from reference TRBV7-8 and TRBJ2-5): GAGVSQSPRYKVAKRGQDVALRCDPISGHVSLFWYQQALGQGPEFLTYFQNEAQLDKSGLPSDRFFAERPEGSVSTLKIQRTQQEDSAVYLCASSLRPGTGAETQYFGPGTRLLVL.

The gene calls are TRBV20-1 and TRBJ2-1; D call uncertain. V was pared by 5 bases and J by 8 bases, with 13 bases between. Germline lookup yields CDR1 DFQATT and CDR2 SNEGSKA (reference sequence). CDR3 size: 12 residues. The CDR3 DNA is TGCAGTGCTCCTACGACTGGAGATGAGCAGTTCTTC. Translating it yields CSAPTTGDEQFF.

The rearrangement links TRBV15 to TRBJ2-5; D possibly uses TRBD1 or TRBD2 (5 bases each). This CDR3 contains 13 residues. V gave up 4 bases and J gave up 5 bases, with 11 bases separating them. Germline assignment: CDR1 LNHNV and CDR2 YYDKDF (reference sequence). The CDR3 DNA is TGTGCCACCAGCACCCGGGGCGAGGAGACCCAGTACTTC. Protein sequence: CATSTRGEETQYF.

This clonotype was counted a few times. V usage is TRBV28 and J usage is TRBJ2-5; perhaps TRBD1 as D (5 bases). The CDR3 has 14 residues. Trimming stripped 5 bases from V and 4 bases from J, with 14 bases between. Per the germline V gene, CDR1 is MDHEN and CDR2 is SYDVKM. The DNA for the CDR3 is TGTGCCAGCAGTCCCCAGGGCCTTGGAGAGACCCAGTACTTC. This codes for CASSPQGLGETQYF.

The rearrangement links TRBV25-1 to TRBJ2-7; weak D call: TRBD1 (6 bases). Germline V gives CDR1 MGHDK, CDR2 SYGVNS. The ends were cut back, 6 bases at V and 7 bases at J, with 22 bases in the middle. There are 15 residues in the CDR3. The CDR3 spells CASRAAGTPGHEQYF. CDR3 in DNA: TGTGCCAGCAGGGCAGCCGGGACACCTGGGCATGAGCAGTACTTC.

The rearrangement uses TRBV3-1 and TRBJ2-2; D not certain. Deletions cut 4 bases from V and 4 bases from J, with 4 bases between. Germline CDR1 and CDR2: LGHDT and YNNKEL (reference sequence). This CDR3 is 12 amino acids long. CDR3 residues: CASSRPTGELFF. CDR3 nucleotides: TGTGCCAGCAGCCGACCCACCGGGGAGCTGTTTTTT.

This clonotype was recorded a few times. This rearrangement joins TRBV7-2 to TRBJ2-1, with TRBD2 identical over 10 bases. The CDR3 spans 16 residues. Germline V lookup: CDR1 SGHTA, CDR2 FQGNSA. V gave up 2 bases and J gave up 4 bases; unmatched junction bases: 5. The chain's CDR3 is CASSLFLAGAYNEQFF. CDR3 DNA sequence: TGTGCCAGCAGCTTATTTCTAGCGGGAGCTTACAATGAGCAGTTCTTC.